This T cell receptor beta chain was recovered during a study of shared clonotypes between healthy human individuals. Study outcomes and limitations: A reduction in generation probabilities was seen for non-shared clonotypes relative to those shared by all four donors.

Between the trimmed V and J ends, which lost 6 bases and 7 bases, there was a span of 16 bases. In germline, CDR1 is MNHEY, CDR2 SVGAGI. The CDR3 is made up of 14 amino acids. Method: immunoSEQ multiplex PCR; TCRdb's copy keeps in-frame clones and lacks some. The table lists about 1 million clones, about 74% of them singletons. Comments on this clone: What it binds is not known.

V gene TRBV6-5 combines with J gene TRBJ1-5; D is unclear. The TCR was taken from a man between 18 and 35 years old in good health. Sequences were obtained from memory CD4+ T cells sorted from blood. The subset is: CD45RA-negative fraction. CDR3 bases: TGTGCCAGCAGCTCATCGACGGGAAGACAGCCCCAGCATTTT. Its translation is CASSSSTGRQPQHF.